What follows are 27 T cell receptor beta chains derived from one specimen sequenced in a study of T cells generated in artificial thymic organoids. Semi-nested PCR with reverse primers in the TRAC or TRBC constant regions amplified each chain separately. TCRdb itself ran the 5' RACE reads through MiXCR, one entry per CDR3 protein. The sample carries 7,500 to 10,000 distinct CDR3 sequences, around 20% recorded once. Sequenced material: naive CD8+ T cells from the thymus. Sample subset: CD3+TCRalphabeta+CD8SP T cells; for blood, CD45RO-CCR7+ naive CD8+ T cells. These receptors were taken from a human donor who gave cord blood stem cells for thymic organoid culture, a cardiac surgery patient who gave postnatal thymus, or a blood donor (not recorded which).

A word on this clonotype: This may arise from a read error, as a much more abundant clone is one base away. V usage is TRBV7-6 and J usage is TRBJ2-7; D is possibly TRBD1 (6 bases). Germline CDR1 SGHVS, CDR2 FNYEAQ. The length of the CDR3 is 16 residues. The V and J ends lost 5 bases and 2 bases respectively, with 19 bases between them. CDR3 in amino acids: CASSRQRTDSTYEQYF. As DNA, the CDR3 is TGTGCCAGCAGCCGACAAAGGACAGATTCTACCTACGAGCAGTACTTC.

In its sample, this clonotype ranks as medium-sized (0.01 to 0.1%). CDR3: CASSLAGGPYNEQFF. The CDR3 bases are TGTGCCAGCAGTTTGGCGGGGGGGCCATACAATGAGCAGTTCTTC. The chain uses TRBV27 and TRBJ2-1; 9 positions agree with TRBD2. Germline V gene data show CDR1 as MNHEY and CDR2 as SMNVEV (reference sequence). The J segment lost 4 bases and the V segment lost 3 bases, leaving 4 bases of the junction unmatched. The CDR3 extends over 15 amino acids.

Judged by abundance, this clonotype is medium-sized (0.01 to 0.1%). The genes are TRBV4-1 and TRBJ2-7; D is undetermined. Per germline, CDR1 MGHRA and CDR2 YSYEKL. V dropped 2 bases and J dropped 3 bases, with 11 bases sitting between them. The CDR3 is 14 residues long. CDR3 in DNA: TGCGCCAGCAGCCAATCGTACTCAGGCTACGAGCAGTACTTC. Amino acids: CASSQSYSGYEQYF.

This clonotype is labeled as medium-sized. This chain connects TRBV24-1 to TRBJ2-1; 7 bases align to TRBD2. The CDR3 consists of 15 residues. V shed 4 bases, J shed 5 bases, and the junction held 7 bases outside the gene matches. The germline V gene encodes CDR1 KGHDR and CDR2 SFDVKD. CDR3 DNA: TGTGCCACCAGTGACCCCCGGGAGGCGAACAATGAGCAGTTCTTC. Protein product: CATSDPREANNEQFF.

This clonotype appeared many times. Here the CDR3 reads CASSLARTSGRGNAYNEQFF. The CDR3 region has the DNA TGTGCCAGCAGCTTAGCTAGGACTAGCGGGAGAGGTAACGCCTACAATGAGCAGTTCTTC. The chain combines TRBV7-8 with TRBJ2-1, with 13 bases aligning to TRBD2. Germline V gene lookup returns CDR1 SGHVS and CDR2 FQNEAQ. V was clipped by 0 bases and J by 2 bases; unmatched bases: 10. This CDR3 is built from 20 residues.

In this sample, this clonotype turned up many times. The rearrangement joins TRBV4-3 to TRBJ1-5, with D perhaps matching TRBD1 (6 bases). Germline V gene data show CDR1 as LGHNA and CDR2 as YSLEER. V lost 0 bases and J lost 5, with 11 bases in between. This CDR3 spans 15 amino acids. CDR3 coding DNA: TGCGCCAGCAGCCAAGAACAGGGTGGCCATCAGCCCCAGCATTTT. Encoded protein: CASSQEQGGHQPQHF.

This clonotype was observed a handful of times. A read error may be the cause here, since a much bigger clone is one base away. The chain links TRBV12-3 or TRBV12-4 to TRBJ2-1, with a tentative D call TRBD1 (6 bases). The CDR3 has 15 residues. The V and J ends lost 8 bases and 0 bases respectively, with 14 bases between them. The CDR3 region has the DNA TGTGCCAGCCCCGACACAGGGAGCTCCTACAATGAGCAGTTCTTC. Its protein product is CASPDTGSSYNEQFF.

This chain links TRBV12-3 or TRBV12-4 with TRBJ2-5; 10 nucleotides align to TRBD2. This CDR3 spans 14 amino acids. Trimming removed 5 bases from V and 3 bases from J; junction bases left unmatched: 3. CDR3 sequence: CASSPSGGEETQYF. Here the CDR3 DNA reads TGTGCCAGCAGTCCTAGCGGGGGCGAAGAGACCCAGTACTTC.

This clonotype was seen only a few times. The V call is TRBV10-3, the J call TRBJ2-7; D is undetermined. The CDR3 contains 11 residues. The V and J ends lost 10 bases and 1 base respectively, with 8 bases between them. The V gene's germline CDR1 is ENHRY and CDR2 SYGVKD. CDR3 coding DNA: TGTGCCACAACCCAATCCTACGAGCAGTACTTC. Amino acids: CATTQSYEQYF.

Sample share makes this clonotype medium-sized. The chain couples TRBV6-1 to TRBJ2-7; 9 bases fit TRBD1. V gave up 3 bases and J gave up 5 bases; unmatched junction bases: 5. Looked up from germline, CDR1 is MNHNS and CDR2 is SASEGT. CDR3 length: 14 amino acids. The CDR3 DNA follows: TGTGCCAGCAGTGATGGGACAGGGTTAAACGAGCAGTACTTC. This codes for CASSDGTGLNEQYF.

Points on this clonotype: A much more abundant neighbour one base away suggests this may be a read error. The gene calls are TRBV5-6 and TRBJ2-5; 7 bases fit TRBD1. Germline-derived CDR1 and CDR2 are SGHDT and YYEEEE. V shed 4 bases, J shed 13 bases, and the junction held 16 bases outside the gene matches. This CDR3 contains 14 residues. CDR3: CASSPRTGLEARYF. DNA for the CDR3: TGTGCCAGCAGCCCTAGGACAGGCCTGGAGGCCCGGTACTTC.

In its sample, this clonotype ranks as medium-sized. The V call is TRBV23-1, the J call TRBJ2-1; D might be TRBD1 (6 bases). TRBV23-1 falls under the ORF class, with uncertain function. V was cut by 6 bases and J by 2 bases, with 20 bases left in between. This CDR3 contains 17 residues. DNA of the CDR3: TGCGCCAGCAGCCTTCATGGACAGACAAAAACCTACAATGAGCAGTTCTTC. Its translation: CASSLHGQTKTYNEQFF.

Only one count was recorded for this clonotype. The DNA for the CDR3 is TGTGCCAGCAGTATCCGACCGGGACAGGGAGACACTGAAGCTTTCTTT. Amino acid sequence: CASSIRPGQGDTEAFF. The J gene is TRBJ1-1, the V gene TRBV28; TRBD1 matches at 9 bases. CDR1 is MDHEN and CDR2 is SYDVKM in the germline V gene. V lost 5 bases to trimming and J lost 3 bases; unmatched junction nucleotides: 10. This CDR3 contains 16 residues.

This clonotype was recorded at least ten times. The rearrangement uses TRBV28 and TRBJ1-1; D uncertain. Germline V lookup: CDR1 MDHEN, CDR2 SYDVKM. This CDR3 region has 15 residues. The V end lost 0 bases, the J end lost 1 base, and 9 bases lay between the germline ends. The CDR3: CASSLWLGRNTEAFF. CDR3 bases: TGTGCCAGCAGTTTATGGTTGGGCAGGAACACTGAAGCTTTCTTT.

By frequency in the sample, this clonotype is medium-sized. The rearrangement uses TRBV4-1 and TRBJ2-6, with no clear D. This CDR3 region has 15 residues. Trimming took off 4 bases at V and 2 bases at J, with 9 bases between the two ends. CDR1 and CDR2 from the germline V gene are MGHRA and YSYEKL. DNA for the CDR3: TGCGCCAGCAGCCCCTTTGGCCCTGGGGCCAACGTCCTGACTTTC. Encoded protein: CASSPFGPGANVLTF.

Sample share makes this clonotype medium-sized. This chain connects TRBV7-9 to TRBJ2-2; possibly TRBD1 for D (5 bases). Germline-derived CDR1 and CDR2 are SEHNR and FQNEAQ (reference sequence). The V end lost 2 bases, the J end lost 2 bases, and 9 bases lay between the germline ends. CDR3 length: 15 residues. This CDR3 reads CASSLRGQNTGELFF. DNA of the CDR3: TGTGCCAGCAGCTTAAGGGGCCAAAACACCGGGGAGCTGTTTTTT.

In this sample, this clonotype turned up a few times. The rearrangement joins TRBV12-3 or TRBV12-4 to TRBJ1-6; unclear D gene. V was trimmed by 0 bases and J by 4 bases, leaving 10 bases between them. The CDR3 is 16 residues long. CDR3 in amino acids: CASSLASRRYNSPLHF. In DNA, the CDR3 is TGTGCCAGCAGTTTAGCGAGTCGGCGTTATAATTCACCCCTCCACTTT.

This clonotype was seen more than once but under ten times. The chain joins TRBV27 to TRBJ2-3, with TRBD2 matching over 13 bases. The CDR3 is made up of 17 amino acids. In germline, CDR1 is MNHEY, CDR2 SMNVEV (reference sequence). V lost 10 bases, J lost 2 bases, and 12 bases stayed unmatched. The CDR3 bases are TGTGCCACCACAACCGGGACTAGCGGGAAAGACACAGATACGCAGTATTTT. This gives the protein CATTTGTSGKDTDTQYF.

By proportion, this clonotype is medium-sized. The chain employs TRBV6-5 and TRBJ2-7, with 7 bases matching TRBD2. The CDR3 length is 14 residues. V dropped 6 bases and J dropped 3; count of bases not matched to a gene: 8. CDR1 MNHEY and CDR2 SVGAGI come from the germline V gene. DNA of the CDR3: TGTGCCAGCAGGAGAGCGGGGCCGATCTACGAGCAGTACTTC. It specifies CASRRAGPIYEQYF.

This clonotype was recorded a few times. The chain recombines TRBV14 with TRBJ1-6; 10 nucleotides match TRBD1. The V and J ends lost 1 base and 10 bases, in that order; junction bases with no gene match: 7. CDR3 length: 16 residues. Germline-derived CDR1 and CDR2 are SGHDN and FVKESK. The CDR3 region has the DNA TGTGCCAGCAGCCAAGGCCCCCGGGACAGGGGCTCACCCCTCCACTTT. Its protein is CASSQGPRDRGSPLHF.

This clonotype is medium-sized. The rearrangement links TRBV20-1 to TRBJ2-3; tentatively, D is TRBD2 (5 bases). V lost 4 bases and J 0 bases, leaving 11 bases between the germline ends. From germline, CDR1 is DFQATT and CDR2 SNEGSKA (reference sequence). The length of the CDR3 is 14 residues. Here the CDR3 reads CSAKQWTSTDTQYF. The CDR3 DNA is TGCAGTGCTAAACAATGGACTAGCACAGATACGCAGTATTTT.

A remark on this clonotype: Given a much more abundant clone one base away, this may be a read error. V is TRBV7-6 and J is TRBJ2-1; TRBD2 agrees at 9 bases. Germline CDR1 reads SGHVS; CDR2 reads FNYEAQ. CDR3 length: 19 residues. CDR3 amino acids: CASSLMSWASGTWGNKQFF. The CDR3 DNA follows: TGTGCCAGCAGCTTGATGTCCTGGGCTAGCGGGACTTGGGGCAATAAGCAGTTCTTC.

Ten or more counts support this clonotype. The chain employs TRBV9 and TRBJ1-5; maybe TRBD1 (5 bases). Trimming took off 0 bases at V and 1 base at J, with 5 bases between the two ends. This CDR3 spans 14 amino acids. CDR1 SGDLS and CDR2 YYNGEE come from the germline V gene. The CDR3 protein is CASSVGDSNQPQHF. The CDR3 region has the DNA TGTGCCAGCAGCGTAGGGGACAGCAATCAGCCCCAGCATTTT.

This clonotype was counted only a few times. The chain couples TRBV10-3 to TRBJ1-3; D is unresolved. In germline, CDR1 is ENHRY, CDR2 SYGVKD. Between the trimmed V and J ends, which lost 0 bases and 5 bases, there was a span of 11 bases. The CDR3 loop spans 15 amino acids. The CDR3 DNA follows: TGTGCCATCAGTGAGTCGTGGCTCAGGAGAAACACCATATATTTT. Translating it yields CAISESWLRRNTIYF.

V usage is TRBV9 and J usage is TRBJ2-5; the D gene is possibly TRBD2 (5 bases). The CDR3 contains 14 residues. V was trimmed by 3 bases and J by 3 bases, leaving 12 bases between them. The V gene's germline CDR1 is SGDLS and CDR2 YYNGEE. In DNA form, the CDR3 reads TGTGCCAGCAGCGCCAGTGGAGCGGAAGAGACCCAGTACTTC. It yields the protein CASSASGAEETQYF. Full variable domain (outside the CDR3, taken from reference TRBV9 and TRBJ2-5): DSGVTQTPKHLITATGQRVTLRCSPRSGDLSVYWYQQSLDQGLQFLIQYYNGEERAKGNILERFSAQQFPDLHSELNLSSLELGDSALYFCASSASGAEETQYFGPGTRLLVL.

Ten or more counts support this clonotype. The CDR3 coding sequence is TGTGCCAGCAGTTACGCAACTAGCGGGAGGGACAATGAGCAGTTCTTC. Translating gives CASSYATSGRDNEQFF. The rearrangement joins TRBV6-5 to TRBJ2-1; 13 bases are a match to TRBD2. The V gene's germline CDR1 is MNHEY and CDR2 SVGAGI. CDR3 length equals 16 residues. V gave up 2 bases and J gave up 5 bases; unmatched junction bases: 3.

V gene TRBV7-9 combines with J gene TRBJ2-7; D not resolved. Germline V CDR1 and CDR2: SEHNR, FQNEAQ (reference sequence). The V end lost 0 bases, the J end lost 6 bases, and 9 bases lay between the germline ends. The CDR3 runs to 13 residues. The CDR3 loop is CASSLASSCEQYF. The CDR3 bases are TGTGCCAGCAGCTTAGCAAGTTCATGCGAGCAGTACTTC.